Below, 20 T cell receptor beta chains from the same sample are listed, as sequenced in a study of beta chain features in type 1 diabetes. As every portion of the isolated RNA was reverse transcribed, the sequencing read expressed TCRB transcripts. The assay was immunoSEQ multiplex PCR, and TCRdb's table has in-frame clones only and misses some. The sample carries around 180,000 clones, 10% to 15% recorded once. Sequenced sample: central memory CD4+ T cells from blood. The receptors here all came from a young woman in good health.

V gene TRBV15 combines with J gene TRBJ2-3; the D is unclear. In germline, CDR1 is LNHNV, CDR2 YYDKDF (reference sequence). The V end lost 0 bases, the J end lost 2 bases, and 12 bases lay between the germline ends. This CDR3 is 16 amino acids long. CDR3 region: CATSRDRVAPTDTQYF. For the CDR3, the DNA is TGTGCCACCAGCAGAGATCGGGTAGCTCCCACAGATACGCAGTATTTT.

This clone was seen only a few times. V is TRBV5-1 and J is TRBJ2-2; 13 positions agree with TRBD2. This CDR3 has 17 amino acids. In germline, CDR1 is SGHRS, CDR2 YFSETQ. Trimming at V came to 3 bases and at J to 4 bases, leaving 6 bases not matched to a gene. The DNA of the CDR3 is TGCGCCAGCAGCTGGACTAGCGGGAGTCCTGGCACCGGGGAGCTGTTTTTT. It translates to CASSWTSGSPGTGELFF.

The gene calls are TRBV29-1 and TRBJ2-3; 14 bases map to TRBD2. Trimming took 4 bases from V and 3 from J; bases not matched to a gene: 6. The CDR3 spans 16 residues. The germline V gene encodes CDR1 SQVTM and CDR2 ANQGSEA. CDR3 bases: TGCAGCGTTGGGGGACTAGCGGGAGAGAGGACAGATACGCAGTATTTT. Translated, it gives CSVGGLAGERTDTQYF.

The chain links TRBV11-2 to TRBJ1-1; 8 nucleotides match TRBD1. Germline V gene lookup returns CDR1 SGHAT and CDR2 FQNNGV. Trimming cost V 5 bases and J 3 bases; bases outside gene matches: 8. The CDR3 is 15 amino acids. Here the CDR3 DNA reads TGTGCCAGCAGCACCTCAGGGGGCGCACACACTGAAGCTTTCTTT. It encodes CASSTSGGAHTEAFF. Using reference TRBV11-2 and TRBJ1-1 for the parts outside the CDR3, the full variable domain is EAGVAQSPRYKIIEKRQSVAFWCNPISGHATLYWYQQILGQGPKLLIQFQNNGVVDDSQLPKDRFSAERLKGVDSTLKIQPAKLEDSAVYLCASSTSGGAHTEAFFGQGTRLTVV.

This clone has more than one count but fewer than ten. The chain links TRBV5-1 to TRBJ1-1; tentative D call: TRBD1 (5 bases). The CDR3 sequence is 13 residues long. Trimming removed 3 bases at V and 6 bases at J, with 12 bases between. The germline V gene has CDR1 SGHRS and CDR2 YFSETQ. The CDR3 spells CASSSQEGAEAFF. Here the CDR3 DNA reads TGCGCCAGCAGCTCACAGGAGGGCGCTGAAGCTTTCTTT.

The CDR3 here is CASKRNTEAFF. The CDR3 nucleotides read TGCGCCTCCAAGAGGAACACTGAAGCTTTCTTT. This sequence joins TRBV5-1 and TRBJ1-1; D uncertain. This CDR3 is built from 11 residues. Per germline, CDR1 SGHRS and CDR2 YFSETQ. V lost 10 bases and J lost 1, with 8 bases in between.

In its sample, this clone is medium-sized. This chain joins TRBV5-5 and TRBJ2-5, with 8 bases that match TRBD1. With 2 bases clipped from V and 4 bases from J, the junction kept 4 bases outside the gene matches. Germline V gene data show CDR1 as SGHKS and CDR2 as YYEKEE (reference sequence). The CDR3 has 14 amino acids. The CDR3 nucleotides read TGTGCCAGCAGCTTCCCACAGGGGGGAGAGACCCAGTACTTC. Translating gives CASSFPQGGETQYF.

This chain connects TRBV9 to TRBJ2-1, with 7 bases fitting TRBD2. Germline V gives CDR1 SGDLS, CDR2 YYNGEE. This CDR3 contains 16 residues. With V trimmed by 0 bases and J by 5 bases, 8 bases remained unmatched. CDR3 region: CASSVALGEGHNEQFF. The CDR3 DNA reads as TGTGCCAGCAGCGTAGCTTTGGGGGAGGGGCACAATGAGCAGTTCTTC.

The CDR3 sequence: CAWSAKGGAGQPQHF. CDR3 nucleotide sequence: TGTGCCTGGAGTGCCAAGGGGGGGGCGGGTCAGCCCCAGCATTTT. The rearrangement uses TRBV30 and TRBJ1-5, with D perhaps TRBD1 (6 bases). The length of the CDR3 is 15 residues. Trimming took off 1 base at V and 6 bases at J, with 16 bases between the two ends. The germline gives CDR1 GTSNPN, CDR2 SVGIG (reference sequence). The whole variable domain, filled in from reference TRBV30 and TRBJ1-5, reads SQTIHQWPATLVQPVGSPLSLECTVEGTSNPNLYWYRQAAGRGLQLLFYSVGIGQISSEVPQNLSASRPQDRQFILSSKKLLLSDSGFYLCAWSAKGGAGQPQHFGDGTRLSIL.

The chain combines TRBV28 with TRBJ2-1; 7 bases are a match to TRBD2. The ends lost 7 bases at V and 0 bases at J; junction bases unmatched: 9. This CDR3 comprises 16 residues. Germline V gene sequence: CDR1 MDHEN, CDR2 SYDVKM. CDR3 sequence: CASKRGGGSSYNEQFF. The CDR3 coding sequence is TGTGCCAGCAAAAGGGGCGGCGGGAGCTCCTACAATGAGCAGTTCTTC.

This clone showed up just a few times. For the CDR3, the DNA is TGCGCCAGCAGCCAAGAAGGCCGGTGGGCTAGCGGGAGTTACTACGAGCAGTACTTC. Its protein is CASSQEGRWASGSYYEQYF. This chain joins TRBV4-1 and TRBJ2-7; 10 bases fit TRBD2. The CDR3 is made up of 19 amino acids. V shed 0 bases, J shed 3 bases, and the junction held 14 bases outside the gene matches. CDR1 and CDR2 from the germline V gene are MGHRA and YSYEKL.

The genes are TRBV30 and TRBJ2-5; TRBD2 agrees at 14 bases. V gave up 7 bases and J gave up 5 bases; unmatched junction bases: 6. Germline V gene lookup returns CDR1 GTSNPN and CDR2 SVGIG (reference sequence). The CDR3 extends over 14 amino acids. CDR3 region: CALGLAGARETQYF. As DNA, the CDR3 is TGTGCCTTGGGACTAGCGGGAGCGAGGGAGACCCAGTACTTC.

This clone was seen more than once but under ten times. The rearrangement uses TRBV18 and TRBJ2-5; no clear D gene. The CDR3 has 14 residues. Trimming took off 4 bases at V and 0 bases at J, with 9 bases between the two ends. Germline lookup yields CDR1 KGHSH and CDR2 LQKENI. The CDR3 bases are TGTGCCAGCTCACTCCGTGAGTACCAAGAGACCCAGTACTTC. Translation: CASSLREYQETQYF.

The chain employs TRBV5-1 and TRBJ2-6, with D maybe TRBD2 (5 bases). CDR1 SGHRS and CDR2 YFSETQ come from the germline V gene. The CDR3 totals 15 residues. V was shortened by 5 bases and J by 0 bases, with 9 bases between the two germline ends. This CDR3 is CASSYGGSGANVLTF. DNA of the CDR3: TGCGCCAGCAGTTACGGAGGCTCTGGGGCCAACGTCCTGACTTTC.

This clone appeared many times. The CDR3 DNA reads as TGCGCCAGCAGCCAGGCCCTAGCGGGATACAATGAGCAGTTCTTC. As protein: CASSQALAGYNEQFF. This chain uses TRBV5-1 with TRBJ2-1; the match to TRBD2 covers 9 bases. This CDR3 is built from 15 residues. In germline, CDR1 is SGHRS, CDR2 YFSETQ. Trimming took 4 bases from V and 4 from J; bases not matched to a gene: 6.

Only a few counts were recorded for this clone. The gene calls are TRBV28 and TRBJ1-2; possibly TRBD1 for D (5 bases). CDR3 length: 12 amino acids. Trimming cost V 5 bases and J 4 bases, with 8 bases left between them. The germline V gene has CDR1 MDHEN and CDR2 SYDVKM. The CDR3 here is CASSRGGYGYTF. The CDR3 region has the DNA TGTGCCAGCAGTCGGGGGGGCTATGGCTACACCTTC.

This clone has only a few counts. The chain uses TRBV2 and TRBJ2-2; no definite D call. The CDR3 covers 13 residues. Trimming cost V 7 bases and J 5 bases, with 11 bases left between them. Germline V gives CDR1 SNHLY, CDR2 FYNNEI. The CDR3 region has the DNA TGTGCCAGCAATATAGTAGCAACCGGGGAGCTGTTTTTT. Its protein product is CASNIVATGELFF. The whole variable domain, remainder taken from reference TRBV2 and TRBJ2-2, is EPEVTQTPSHQVTQMGQEVILRCVPISNHLYFYWYRQILGQKVEFLVSFYNNEISEKSEIFDDQFSVERPDGSNFTLKIRSTKLEDSAMYFCASNIVATGELFFGEGSRLTVL.

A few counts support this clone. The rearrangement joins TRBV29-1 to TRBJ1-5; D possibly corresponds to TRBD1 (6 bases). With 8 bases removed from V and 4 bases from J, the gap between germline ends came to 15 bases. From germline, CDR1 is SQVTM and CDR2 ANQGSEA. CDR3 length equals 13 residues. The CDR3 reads CSTQDSPNQPQHF. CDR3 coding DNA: TGCAGCACCCAGGACAGCCCTAATCAGCCCCAGCATTTT.

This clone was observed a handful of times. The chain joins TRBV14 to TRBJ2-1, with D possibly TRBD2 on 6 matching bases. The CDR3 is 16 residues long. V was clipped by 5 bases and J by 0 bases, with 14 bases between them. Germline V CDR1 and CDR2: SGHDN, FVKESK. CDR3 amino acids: CASSSLSSASYNEQFF. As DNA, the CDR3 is TGTGCCAGCAGCTCGCTCTCTAGCGCCTCCTACAATGAGCAGTTCTTC. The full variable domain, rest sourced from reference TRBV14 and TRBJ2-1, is EAGVTQFPSHSVIEKGQTVTLRCDPISGHDNLYWYRRVMGKEIKFLLHFVKESKQDESGMPNNRFLAERTGGTYSTLKVQPAELEDSGVYFCASSSLSSASYNEQFFGPGTRLTVL.

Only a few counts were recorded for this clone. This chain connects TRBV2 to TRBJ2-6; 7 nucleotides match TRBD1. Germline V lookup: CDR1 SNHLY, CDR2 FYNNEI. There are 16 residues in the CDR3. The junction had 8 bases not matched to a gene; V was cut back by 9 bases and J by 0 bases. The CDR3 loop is CASTGQLISGANVLTF. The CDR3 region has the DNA TGTGCCAGTACGGGACAGCTTATCTCTGGGGCCAACGTCCTGACTTTC.